The 15 T cell receptor beta chains below come from one sample, sequenced in a study of T-cell reconstitution after alpha-beta-depleted transplantation in children. Construction of the TCRbeta library involved unique molecular identifiers. TCRdb called the PCR reads again in MiXCR, with one record for every CDR3 protein. The data hold about 440,000 distinct CDR3 sequences, with over 40% observed a single time. This material consisted of PBMCs, taken before TCRalphabeta/CD19-depleted stem cell transplant. The receptor source for this set is a girl aged 2 to 9 with aplastic anemia, due to receive a stem cell transplant.

The DNA for the CDR3 is TGCAGTGCTAGGAACATGGGACTAGCGGGAGGACACCAAGAGACCCAGTACTTC. It translates to CSARNMGLAGGHQETQYF. The chain couples TRBV20-1 to TRBJ2-5; TRBD2 matches 15 bases. There are 18 residues in the CDR3. Germline CDR1 is DFQATT and CDR2 is SNEGSKA (reference sequence). V was pared by 3 bases and J by 0 bases, with 8 bases of the junction left unmatched.

The genes are TRBV12-3 or TRBV12-4 and TRBJ1-2; possibly TRBD1 for D (5 bases). This CDR3 spans 16 amino acids. V lost 3 bases and J 0 bases, leaving 14 bases between the germline ends. The CDR3 spells CASSLTGTAANYGYTF. In nucleotides, the CDR3 is TGTGCCAGCAGTTTGACCGGGACGGCGGCTAACTATGGCTACACCTTC.

The V and J genes are TRBV7-2 and TRBJ1-3; D may be TRBD1 (6 bases). The CDR3 has 15 residues. CDR1 and CDR2 from the germline V gene are SGHTA and FQGNSA. V gave up 5 bases and J gave up 0 bases, with 11 bases separating them. The CDR3 sequence is CASSPQGASGNTIYF. The CDR3 DNA follows: TGTGCCAGCAGCCCACAGGGAGCCTCTGGAAACACCATATATTTT. The variable domain in full, completed from reference TRBV7-2 and TRBJ1-3, reads GAGVSQSPSNKVTEKGKDVELRCDPISGHTALYWYRQSLGQGLEFLIYFQGNSAPDKSGLPSDRFSAERTGGSVSTLTIQRTQQEDSAVYLCASSPQGASGNTIYFGEGSWLTVV.

The chain combines TRBV5-1 with TRBJ2-5, with D possibly matching TRBD2 (5 bases). The germline CDR1 and CDR2 sequences are SGHRS and YFSETQ. The length of the CDR3 is 13 residues. The V gene lost 1 base and the J gene lost 5 bases, with 9 bases spanning the gap. CDR3 protein: CASSLFRGETQYF. The CDR3 nucleotides are TGCGCCAGCAGCTTGTTCCGGGGTGAGACCCAGTACTTC.

The V and J genes are TRBV4-1 and TRBJ2-5, with 9 bases lining up with TRBD2. Germline trimming cut 1 base from V and 5 bases from J; bases unmatched to any gene: 2. The CDR3 is made up of 14 amino acids. Looked up from germline, CDR1 is MGHRA and CDR2 is YSYEKL. The CDR3 region is CASSQGTSEETQYF. DNA of the CDR3: TGCGCCAGCAGCCAAGGGACTAGCGAGGAGACCCAGTACTTC.

Written as DNA, the CDR3 is TGCAGTGCCCACGGCCGGACATTCGCCTCTGGGGCCAACGTCCTGACTTTC. Protein sequence: CSAHGRTFASGANVLTF. The rearrangement uses TRBV20-1 and TRBJ2-6; the D gene is possibly TRBD1 (5 bases). The CDR3 has 17 amino acids. Trimming stripped 6 bases from V and 0 bases from J, with 18 bases between. Germline V gene lookup returns CDR1 DFQATT and CDR2 SNEGSKA (reference sequence).

A few counts support this clonotype. This chain links TRBV20-1 with TRBJ1-1; TRBD1 aligns across 8 bases. The germline V gene encodes CDR1 DFQATT and CDR2 SNEGSKA (reference sequence). The CDR3 has 14 amino acids. Trimming took 1 base from V and 5 from J; bases not matched to a gene: 6. This CDR3 reads CSARADRGETEAFF. In DNA, the CDR3 is TGCAGTGCTAGAGCTGACAGGGGAGAAACTGAAGCTTTCTTT.

The rearrangement joins TRBV12-3 or TRBV12-4 to TRBJ1-4; D might be TRBD1 (6 bases). The CDR3 has 13 residues. Trimming cost V 8 bases and J 7 bases, with 14 bases left between them. CDR3 amino acids: CASSYGGSEKLFF. DNA of the CDR3: TGTGCCAGCTCTTACGGGGGCAGTGAAAAACTGTTTTTT.

This clonotype was detected many times. The chain carries TRBV4-3 and TRBJ1-2, with D perhaps matching TRBD1 (6 bases). Germline V gene data show CDR1 as LGHNA and CDR2 as YSLEER. The CDR3 consists of 15 residues. With 0 bases removed from V and 7 bases from J, the gap between germline ends came to 15 bases. As DNA, the CDR3 is TGCGCCAGCAGCCAAGATTGGTGGCAGGGGATTGGCTACACCTTC. Residues: CASSQDWWQGIGYTF.

This clonotype was detected ten times or more. The chain employs TRBV12-3 or TRBV12-4 and TRBJ2-7; D is unclear. CDR3 length: 12 residues. V dropped 5 bases and J dropped 7 bases, with 12 bases sitting between them. The CDR3 sequence: CASSPRAREQYF. For the CDR3, the DNA is TGTGCCAGCAGTCCCCGGGCGAGGGAGCAGTACTTC.

This chain joins TRBV20-1 and TRBJ1-1, with D unclear. Per the germline V gene, CDR1 is DFQATT and CDR2 is SNEGSKA (reference sequence). The CDR3 spans 14 residues. The germline V and J ends were trimmed by 3 bases and 0 bases, with 11 bases remaining between them. CDR3 sequence reads: CSASFTWMNTEAFF. In DNA, the CDR3 is TGCAGTGCTAGCTTCACGTGGATGAACACTGAAGCTTTCTTT.

V and J are TRBV20-1 and TRBJ2-1; 8 nucleotides match TRBD2. V was pared by 1 base and J by 0 bases, with 2 bases of the junction left unmatched. CDR3 length: 15 amino acids. From germline, CDR1 is DFQATT and CDR2 SNEGSKA (reference sequence). CDR3 sequence: CSARGGGISYNEQFF. The DNA of the CDR3 is TGCAGTGCTAGAGGCGGGGGGATCTCCTACAATGAGCAGTTCTTC.

The genes are TRBV25-1 and TRBJ2-1; 7 bases map to TRBD1. Germline V gene sequence: CDR1 MGHDK, CDR2 SYGVNS. This CDR3 is built from 15 residues. The junction had 9 bases not matched to a gene; V was cut back by 2 bases and J by 8 bases. The CDR3 here is CASSEIRGTGDEQFF. The CDR3 nucleotides read TGTGCCAGCAGTGAAATCCGAGGAACAGGGGATGAGCAGTTCTTC.

This chain joins TRBV4-1 and TRBJ1-5, with D possibly TRBD1 on 6 matching bases. V dropped 1 base and J dropped 1 base, with 14 bases sitting between them. The CDR3 runs 17 residues. CDR1 is MGHRA, CDR2 YSYEKL, per germline. In DNA form, the CDR3 reads TGCGCCAGCAGCCAAGCCCCGTGGGGGGCCAGCAATCAGCCCCAGCATTTT. Translating it yields CASSQAPWGASNQPQHF.

This clonotype showed up many times. The J gene is TRBJ2-7, the V gene TRBV20-1, with TRBD2 identical over 11 bases. Germline CDR1 reads DFQATT; CDR2 reads SNEGSKA (reference sequence). The CDR3 totals 15 residues. The V segment lost 1 base and the J segment 2 bases; nucleotides outside the gene matches: 4. This CDR3 is CSARVLAGGAYEQYF. In nucleotides, the CDR3 is TGCAGTGCTAGAGTGCTAGCGGGAGGCGCCTACGAGCAGTACTTC.